These 8 T cell receptor beta chains were sequenced from one sample in a study of blood T cell repertoires in COVID-19. Using immunoSEQ multiplex PCR, the repertoire was profiled, and TCRdb retains in-frame clones only, with some absent. Of about 270,000 clones in the sample, approximately 86% are singletons; the top ten hold approximately 9.4%. The material sequenced was peripheral blood. The receptors stem from a man aged 35-49 years who had recovered from COVID-19.

The chain recombines TRBV11-2 with TRBJ2-2; 11 nucleotides align to TRBD1. The CDR3 is made up of 17 amino acids. Germline V gives CDR1 SGHAT, CDR2 FQNNGV. The junction had 12 bases not matched to a gene; V was cut back by 5 bases and J by 7 bases. The DNA of the CDR3 is TGTGCCAGCAGCCCATCCCTCGGGACAGGGGGGGTCGGGGAGCTGTTTTTT. Translation gives CASSPSLGTGGVGELFF.

The sample holds a few counts of this clone. The chain couples TRBV19 to TRBJ2-1; 8 bases match TRBD2. CDR3 length: 14 residues. The V segment lost 3 bases and the J segment 6 bases; nucleotides outside the gene matches: 4. CDR1 is LNHDA, CDR2 SQIVND, per germline (reference sequence). The CDR3 reads CASSIGLASNEQFF. CDR3 DNA sequence: TGTGCCAGTAGTATTGGACTAGCAAGCAATGAGCAGTTCTTC.

The rearrangement uses TRBV4-3 and TRBJ1-1; possibly TRBD1 for D (6 bases). This CDR3 comprises 16 residues. Germline CDR1 is LGHNA and CDR2 is YSLEER. Trimming cost V 4 bases and J 1 base, with 16 bases left between them. CDR3 DNA: TGCGCCAGCAGCCTGTCGGGGGGCGTAGGGAACACTGAAGCTTTCTTT. It is translated as CASSLSGGVGNTEAFF.

The V gene is TRBV6-6, the J gene TRBJ1-1; D is perhaps TRBD1 (5 bases). Trimming pared 3 bases from V and 7 bases from J, leaving 9 bases between. Per the germline V gene, CDR1 is MNHNY and CDR2 is SVGAGI (reference sequence). This CDR3 spans 12 amino acids. CDR3 loop: CASSYRQFEAFF. CDR3 DNA: TGTGCCAGCAGTTATAGACAGTTTGAAGCTTTCTTT.

The rearrangement uses TRBV5-4 and TRBJ2-3, with TRBD2 matching over 8 bases. The CDR3 has 15 residues. Germline loops: CDR1 SGHNT, CDR2 YYREEE (reference sequence). V lost 4 bases to trimming and J lost 0 bases; unmatched junction nucleotides: 4. CDR3 DNA sequence: TGTGCCAGCAGCCTCGGGGGGGACAGCACAGATACGCAGTATTTT. It translates to CASSLGGDSTDTQYF.

The chain has TRBV14 and TRBJ2-7, with 7 nucleotides matching TRBD1. CDR3 size: 15 residues. Losses at the gene ends were 3 bases for V and 2 bases for J; bases not matched to a gene: 7. The V gene's germline CDR1 is SGHDN and CDR2 FVKESK. CDR3 residues: CASSHPRDSPYEQYF. The CDR3, as DNA: TGTGCCAGCAGCCATCCTAGGGACAGCCCCTACGAGCAGTACTTC.

The V call is TRBV5-6, the J call TRBJ1-2; TRBD1 agrees at 7 bases. The CDR3 runs to 13 residues. J was trimmed by 7 bases and V by 2 bases; bases with no gene match: 5. Germline assignment: CDR1 SGHDT and CDR2 YYEEEE. CDR3 loop: CASSFLQGSGYTF. The CDR3 DNA is TGTGCCAGCAGCTTCTTACAGGGGAGTGGCTACACCTTC.

The chain uses TRBV14 and TRBJ1-2, with TRBD1 matching 9 bases. CDR3 length: 14 residues. Germline lookup yields CDR1 SGHDN and CDR2 FVKESK. J lost 7 bases, V lost 3 bases, and 6 bases had no gene match. The CDR3 nucleotides are TGTGCCAGCAGCCAGATTCGACAGGGGGGTGGCTACACCTTC. Its translation is CASSQIRQGGGYTF.